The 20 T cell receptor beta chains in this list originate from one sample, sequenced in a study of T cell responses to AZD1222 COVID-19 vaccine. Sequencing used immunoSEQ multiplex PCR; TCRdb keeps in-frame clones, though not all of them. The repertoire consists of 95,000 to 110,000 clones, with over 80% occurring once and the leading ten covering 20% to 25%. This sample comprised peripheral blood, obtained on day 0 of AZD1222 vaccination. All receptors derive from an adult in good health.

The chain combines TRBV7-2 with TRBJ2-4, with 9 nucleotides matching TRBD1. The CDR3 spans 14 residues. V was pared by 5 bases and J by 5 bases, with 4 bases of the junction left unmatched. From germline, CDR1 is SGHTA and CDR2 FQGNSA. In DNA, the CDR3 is TGTGCCAGCAGCCGGACAGGGGTCCAAAACATTCAGTACTTC. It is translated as CASSRTGVQNIQYF. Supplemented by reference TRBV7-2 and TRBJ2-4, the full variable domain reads GAGVSQSPSNKVTEKGKDVELRCDPISGHTALYWYRQSLGQGLEFLIYFQGNSAPDKSGLPSDRFSAERTGGSVSTLTIQRTQQEDSAVYLCASSRTGVQNIQYFGAGTRLSVL.

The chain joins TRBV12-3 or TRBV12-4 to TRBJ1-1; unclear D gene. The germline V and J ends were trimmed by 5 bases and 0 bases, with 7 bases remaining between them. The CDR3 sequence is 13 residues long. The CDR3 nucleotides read TGTGCCAGCAGTGGACTCCTGAACACTGAAGCTTTCTTT. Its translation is CASSGLLNTEAFF.

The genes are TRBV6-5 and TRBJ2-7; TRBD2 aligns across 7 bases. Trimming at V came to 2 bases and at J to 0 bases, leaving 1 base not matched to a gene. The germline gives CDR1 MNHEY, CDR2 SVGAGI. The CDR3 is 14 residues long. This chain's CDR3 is CASSYTSVSYEQYF. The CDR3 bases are TGTGCCAGCAGTTACACTAGCGTCTCCTACGAGCAGTACTTC.

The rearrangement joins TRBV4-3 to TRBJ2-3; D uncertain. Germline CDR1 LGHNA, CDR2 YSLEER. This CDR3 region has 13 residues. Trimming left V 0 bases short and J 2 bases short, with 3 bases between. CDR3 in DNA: TGCGCCAGCAGCCAAGATTCCACAGATACGCAGTATTTT. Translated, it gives CASSQDSTDTQYF.

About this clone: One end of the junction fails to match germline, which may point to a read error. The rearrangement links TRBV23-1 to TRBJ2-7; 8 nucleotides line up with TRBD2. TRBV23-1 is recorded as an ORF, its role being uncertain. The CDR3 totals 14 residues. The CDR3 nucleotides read TGCGCCTGCAGCTCCGGGACTAGAGGTGGCGAGCAGTACTTC. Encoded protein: CACSSGTRGGEQYF.

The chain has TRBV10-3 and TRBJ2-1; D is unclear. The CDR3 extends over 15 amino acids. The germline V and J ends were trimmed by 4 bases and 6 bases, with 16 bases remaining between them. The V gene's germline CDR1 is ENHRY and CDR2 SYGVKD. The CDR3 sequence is CAISALSAVINEQFF. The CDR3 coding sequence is TGTGCCATCAGTGCTCTCTCGGCAGTAATCAATGAGCAGTTCTTC.

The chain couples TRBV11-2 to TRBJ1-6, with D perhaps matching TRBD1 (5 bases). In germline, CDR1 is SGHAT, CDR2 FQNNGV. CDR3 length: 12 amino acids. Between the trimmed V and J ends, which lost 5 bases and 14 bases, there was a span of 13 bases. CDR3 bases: TGTGCCAGCAGCACAACAGGCATTTCCCTCCACTTT. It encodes CASSTTGISLHF.

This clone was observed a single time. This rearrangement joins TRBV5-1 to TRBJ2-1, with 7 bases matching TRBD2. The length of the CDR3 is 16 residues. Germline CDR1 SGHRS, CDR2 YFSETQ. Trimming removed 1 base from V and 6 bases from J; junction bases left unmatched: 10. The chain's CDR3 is CASSLWGGASGNEQFF. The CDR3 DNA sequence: TGCGCCAGCAGCTTGTGGGGTGGGGCTAGCGGCAATGAGCAGTTCTTC.

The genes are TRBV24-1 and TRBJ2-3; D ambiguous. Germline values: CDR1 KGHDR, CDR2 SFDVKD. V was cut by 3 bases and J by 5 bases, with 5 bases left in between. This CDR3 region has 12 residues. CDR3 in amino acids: CATSDRVDTQYF. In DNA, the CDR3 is TGTGCCACCAGTGATAGGGTAGATACGCAGTATTTT.

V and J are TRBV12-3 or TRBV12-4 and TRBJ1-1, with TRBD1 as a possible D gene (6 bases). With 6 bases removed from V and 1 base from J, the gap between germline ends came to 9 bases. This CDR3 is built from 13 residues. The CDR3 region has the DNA TGTGCCAGCAGCAAACAGGGGAACACTGAAGCTTTCTTT. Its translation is CASSKQGNTEAFF.

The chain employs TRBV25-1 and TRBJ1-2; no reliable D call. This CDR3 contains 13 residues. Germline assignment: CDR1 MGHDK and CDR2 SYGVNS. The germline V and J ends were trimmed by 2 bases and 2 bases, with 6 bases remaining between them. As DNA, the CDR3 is TGTGCCAGCAGTGAACCTCAGAACTATGGCTACACCTTC. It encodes CASSEPQNYGYTF.

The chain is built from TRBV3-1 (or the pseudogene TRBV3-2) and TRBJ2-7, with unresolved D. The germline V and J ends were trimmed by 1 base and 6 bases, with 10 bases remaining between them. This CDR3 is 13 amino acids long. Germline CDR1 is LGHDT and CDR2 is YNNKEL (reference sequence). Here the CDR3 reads CASSQAPGSEQYF. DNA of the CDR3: TGTGCCAGCAGCCAAGCCCCGGGTTCCGAGCAGTACTTC.

In DNA form, the CDR3 reads TGCGCCAGCAGCCAAGATGAGGCAGAGCTCGGCGGGGAGCTGTTTTTT. It codes for CASSQDEAELGGELFF. V usage is TRBV4-3 and J usage is TRBJ2-2; no reliable D call. The CDR3 runs 16 residues. Trimming removed 0 bases at V and 7 bases at J, with 15 bases between. Germline CDR1 and CDR2: LGHNA and YSLEER.

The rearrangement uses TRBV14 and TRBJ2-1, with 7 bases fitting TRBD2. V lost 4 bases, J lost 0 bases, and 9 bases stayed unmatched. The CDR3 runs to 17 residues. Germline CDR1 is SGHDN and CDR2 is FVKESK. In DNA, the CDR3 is TGTGCCAGCAGCCCCCTTAGCGGGCGGGCCTCCTACAATGAGCAGTTCTTC. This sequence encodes CASSPLSGRASYNEQFF.

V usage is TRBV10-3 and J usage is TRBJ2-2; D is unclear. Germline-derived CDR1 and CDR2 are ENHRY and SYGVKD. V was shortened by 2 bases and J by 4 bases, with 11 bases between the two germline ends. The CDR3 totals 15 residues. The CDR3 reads CAISEVSATTGELFF. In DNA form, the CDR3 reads TGTGCCATCAGTGAGGTGTCGGCAACCACCGGGGAGCTGTTTTTT.

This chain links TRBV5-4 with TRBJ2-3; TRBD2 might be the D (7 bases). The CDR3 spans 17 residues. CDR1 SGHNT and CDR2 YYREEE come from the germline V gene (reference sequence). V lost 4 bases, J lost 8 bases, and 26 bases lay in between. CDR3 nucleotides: TGTGCCAGCAGCCTGGGGGCGGGAGCCGCCCAGGGGCTTACGCAGTATTTT. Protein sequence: CASSLGAGAAQGLTQYF.

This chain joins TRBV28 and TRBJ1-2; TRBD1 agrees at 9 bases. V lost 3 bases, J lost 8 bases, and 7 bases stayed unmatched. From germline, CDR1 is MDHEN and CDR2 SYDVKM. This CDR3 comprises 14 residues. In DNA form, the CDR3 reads TGTGCCAGCAGTTTCATGGGACAGGGTAGCGGCTACACCTTC. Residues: CASSFMGQGSGYTF.

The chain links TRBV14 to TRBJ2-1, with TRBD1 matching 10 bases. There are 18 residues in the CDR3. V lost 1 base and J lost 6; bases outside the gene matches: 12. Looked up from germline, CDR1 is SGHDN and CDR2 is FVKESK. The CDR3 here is CASSQGQYLGQGFNEQFF. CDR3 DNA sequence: TGTGCCAGCAGCCAAGGACAGTACCTGGGACAGGGGTTCAATGAGCAGTTCTTC.

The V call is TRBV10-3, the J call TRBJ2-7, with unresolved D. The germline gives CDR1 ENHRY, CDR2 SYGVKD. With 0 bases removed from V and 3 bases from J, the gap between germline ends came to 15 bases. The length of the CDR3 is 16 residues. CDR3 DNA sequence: TGTGCCATCAGTGAGTCGAGTCCCACTGATGGCTACGAGCAGTACTTC. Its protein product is CAISESSPTDGYEQYF.

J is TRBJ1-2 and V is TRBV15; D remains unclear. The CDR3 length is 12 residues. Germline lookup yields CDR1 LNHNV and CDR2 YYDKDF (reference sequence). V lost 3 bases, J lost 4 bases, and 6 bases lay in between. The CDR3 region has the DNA TGTGCCACCAGCAGCCCCAGCTATGGCTACACCTTC. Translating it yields CATSSPSYGYTF.